This TCR beta chain was recorded in a study of blood T cells in healthy people across ages. Across the study: Template-switching capture recovered about one barcoded beta molecule per two T cells.

The CDR3 is made up of 15 amino acids. V dropped 4 bases and J dropped 5; count of bases not matched to a gene: 8. CDR1 is SGHDT and CDR2 is YYEEEE in the germline V gene. Sample-barcoded 5' priming and a J-beta primer mix drove a second PCR of roughly 6 to 12 cycles. Each CDR3 protein is one row after TCRdb ran MiXCR on the 5' RACE reads. The sample carries 1.5 million to 2 million distinct CDR3 sequences, 30% to 40% recorded once. Sequenced input: blood. This sequence joins TRBV5-6 and TRBJ2-3; 9 positions match TRBD1. This TCR derives from a human donor in good health. The CDR3 nucleotides read TGTGCCAGCAGCAATACAGGGGGCGATGAAGATACGCAGTATTTT. Protein product: CASSNTGGDEDTQYF.